This T cell receptor (beta chain) was recorded in a study of cytomegalovirus exposure and HLA in healthy donors. Germline CDR1 reads MDHEN; CDR2 reads SYDVKM. The CDR3 totals 15 residues. The V gene end was trimmed by 3 bases and the J gene end by 0 bases; junction bases not matched to a gene: 3. The PCR made use of 60 Vbeta and 13 Jbeta primers. TCRdb keeps only in-frame clones here, not all; method: immunoSEQ multiplex PCR. The specimen's table records tens of thousands of clones. This sequence originates from a woman in her forties in good health and CMV-seropositive. The chain joins TRBV28 to TRBJ2-7; 9 bases map to TRBD2. Sequencing used PBMCs. The CDR3 here is CASSFASGVSYEQYF. CDR3 nucleotides: TGTGCCAGCAGTTTCGCTAGCGGGGTCTCCTACGAGCAGTACTTC.